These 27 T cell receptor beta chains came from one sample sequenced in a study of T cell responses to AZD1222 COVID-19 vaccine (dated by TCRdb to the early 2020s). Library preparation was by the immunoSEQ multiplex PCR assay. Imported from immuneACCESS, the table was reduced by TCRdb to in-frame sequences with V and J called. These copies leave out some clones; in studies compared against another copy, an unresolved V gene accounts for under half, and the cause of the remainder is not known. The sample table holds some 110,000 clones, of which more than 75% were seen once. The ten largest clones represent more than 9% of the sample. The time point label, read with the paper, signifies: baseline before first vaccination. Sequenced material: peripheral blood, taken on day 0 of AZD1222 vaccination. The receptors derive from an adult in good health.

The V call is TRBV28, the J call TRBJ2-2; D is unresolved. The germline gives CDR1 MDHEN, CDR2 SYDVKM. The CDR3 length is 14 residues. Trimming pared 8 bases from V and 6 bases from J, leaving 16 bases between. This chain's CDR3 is CASHHSRKAGELFF. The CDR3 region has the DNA TGTGCCAGCCATCACTCCCGGAAAGCCGGGGAGCTGTTTTTT.

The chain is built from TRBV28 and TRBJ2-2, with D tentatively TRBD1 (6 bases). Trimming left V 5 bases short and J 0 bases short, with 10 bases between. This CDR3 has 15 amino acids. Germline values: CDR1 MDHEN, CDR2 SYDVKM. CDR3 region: CASSTGTPNTGELFF. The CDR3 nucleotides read TGTGCCAGCAGTACCGGGACACCGAACACCGGGGAGCTGTTTTTT.

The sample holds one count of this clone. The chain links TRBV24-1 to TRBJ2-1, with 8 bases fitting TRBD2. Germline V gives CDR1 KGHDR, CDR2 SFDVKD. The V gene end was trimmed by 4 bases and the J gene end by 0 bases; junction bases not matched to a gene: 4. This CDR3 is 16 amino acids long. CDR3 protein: CATSDRSGISYNEQFF. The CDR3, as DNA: TGTGCCACCAGTGACCGTAGCGGGATCTCCTACAATGAGCAGTTCTTC.

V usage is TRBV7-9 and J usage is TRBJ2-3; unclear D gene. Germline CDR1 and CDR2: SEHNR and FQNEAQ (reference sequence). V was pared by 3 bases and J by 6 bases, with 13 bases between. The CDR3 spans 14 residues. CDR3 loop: CASSFWKAGDTQYF. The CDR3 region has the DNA TGTGCCAGCAGCTTCTGGAAGGCCGGTGATACGCAGTATTTT.

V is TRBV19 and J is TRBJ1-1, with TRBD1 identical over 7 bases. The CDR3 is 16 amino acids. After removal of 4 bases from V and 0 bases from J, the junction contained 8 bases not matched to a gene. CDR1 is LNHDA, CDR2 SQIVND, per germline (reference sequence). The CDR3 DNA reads TGTGCCAGTAGTAGGAGACAGGGCGACCTGAACACTGAAGCTTTCTTT. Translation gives CASSRRQGDLNTEAFF.

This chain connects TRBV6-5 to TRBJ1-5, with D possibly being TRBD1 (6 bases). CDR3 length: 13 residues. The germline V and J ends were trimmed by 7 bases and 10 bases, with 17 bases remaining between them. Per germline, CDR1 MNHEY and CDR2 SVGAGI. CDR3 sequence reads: CASTQGIRLPQHF. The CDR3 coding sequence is TGTGCCAGCACACAGGGAATCCGTCTACCCCAGCATTTT.

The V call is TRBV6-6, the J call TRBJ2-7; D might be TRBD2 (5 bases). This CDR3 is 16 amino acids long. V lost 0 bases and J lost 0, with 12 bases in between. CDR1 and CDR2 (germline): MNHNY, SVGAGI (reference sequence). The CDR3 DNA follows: TGTGCCAGCAGTTACTCGAGAGGGCTCAGCTCCTACGAGCAGTACTTC. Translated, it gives CASSYSRGLSSYEQYF.

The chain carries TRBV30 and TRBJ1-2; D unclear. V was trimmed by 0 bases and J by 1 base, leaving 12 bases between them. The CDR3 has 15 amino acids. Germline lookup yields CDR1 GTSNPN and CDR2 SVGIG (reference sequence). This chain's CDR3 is CAWSVAGRNNYGYTF. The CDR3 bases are TGTGCCTGGAGTGTCGCCGGTAGGAATAACTATGGCTACACCTTC. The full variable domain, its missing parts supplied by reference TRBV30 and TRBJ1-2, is SQTIHQWPATLVQPVGSPLSLECTVEGTSNPNLYWYRQAAGRGLQLLFYSVGIGQISSEVPQNLSASRPQDRQFILSSKKLLLSDSGFYLCAWSVAGRNNYGYTFGSGTRLTVV.

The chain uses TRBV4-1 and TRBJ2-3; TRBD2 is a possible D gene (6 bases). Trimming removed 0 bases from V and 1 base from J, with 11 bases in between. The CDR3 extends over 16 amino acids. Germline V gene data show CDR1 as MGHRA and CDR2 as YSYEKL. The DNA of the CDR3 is TGCGCCAGCAGCCAAGACGTAGAGCGGGGCACAGATACGCAGTATTTT. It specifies CASSQDVERGTDTQYF.

This CDR3 is CASSLPGASGIVNEQFF. CDR3 DNA sequence: TGTGCCAGCAGTTTGCCCGGGGCTAGCGGGATTGTCAATGAGCAGTTCTTC. The J gene is TRBJ2-1, the V gene TRBV27, with 9 positions matching TRBD2. Germline V gene lookup returns CDR1 MNHEY and CDR2 SMNVEV (reference sequence). V shed 3 bases and J 6 bases; nucleotides not matched to a gene: 12. The CDR3 runs 17 residues.

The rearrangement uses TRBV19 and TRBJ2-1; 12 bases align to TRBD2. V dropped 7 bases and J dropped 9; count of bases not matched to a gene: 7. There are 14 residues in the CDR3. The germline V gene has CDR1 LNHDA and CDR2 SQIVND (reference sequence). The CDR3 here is CASMASGRAGEQFF. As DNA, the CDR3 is TGTGCCAGTATGGCTAGCGGGAGGGCTGGTGAGCAGTTCTTC.

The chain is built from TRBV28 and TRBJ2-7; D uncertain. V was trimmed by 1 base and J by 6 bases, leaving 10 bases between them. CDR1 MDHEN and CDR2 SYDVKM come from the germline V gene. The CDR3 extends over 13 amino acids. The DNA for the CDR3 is TGTGCCAGCAGTTTATACCTCCAGAGCGAGCAGTACTTC. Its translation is CASSLYLQSEQYF.

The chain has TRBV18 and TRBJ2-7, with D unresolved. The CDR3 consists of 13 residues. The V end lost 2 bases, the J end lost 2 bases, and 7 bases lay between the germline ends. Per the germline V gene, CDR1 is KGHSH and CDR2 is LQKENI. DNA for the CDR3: TGTGCCAGCTCACCATTTCAGGCCTACGAGCAGTACTTC. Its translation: CASSPFQAYEQYF.

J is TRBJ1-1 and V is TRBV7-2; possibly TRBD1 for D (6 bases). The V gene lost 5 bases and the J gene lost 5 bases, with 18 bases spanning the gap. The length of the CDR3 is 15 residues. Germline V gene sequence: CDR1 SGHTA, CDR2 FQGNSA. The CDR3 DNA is TGTGCCAGCAGCCCGTCACAGGGATTGGGAACTGAAGCTTTCTTT. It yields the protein CASSPSQGLGTEAFF. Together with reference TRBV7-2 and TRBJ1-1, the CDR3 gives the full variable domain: GAGVSQSPSNKVTEKGKDVELRCDPISGHTALYWYRQSLGQGLEFLIYFQGNSAPDKSGLPSDRFSAERTGGSVSTLTIQRTQQEDSAVYLCASSPSQGLGTEAFFGQGTRLTVV.

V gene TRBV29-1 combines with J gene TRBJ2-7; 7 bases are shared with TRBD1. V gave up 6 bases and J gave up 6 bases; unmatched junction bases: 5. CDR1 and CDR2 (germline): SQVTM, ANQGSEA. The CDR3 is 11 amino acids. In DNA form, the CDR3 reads TGCAGCGTGCAAACAGGGGTCGAGCAGTACTTC. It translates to CSVQTGVEQYF.

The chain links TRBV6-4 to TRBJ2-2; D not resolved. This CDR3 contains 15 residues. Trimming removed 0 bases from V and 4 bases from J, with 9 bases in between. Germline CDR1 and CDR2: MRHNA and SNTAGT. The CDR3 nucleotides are TGTGCCAGCAGTGACTCTTGGGGTTCCACCGGGGAGCTGTTTTTT. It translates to CASSDSWGSTGELFF.

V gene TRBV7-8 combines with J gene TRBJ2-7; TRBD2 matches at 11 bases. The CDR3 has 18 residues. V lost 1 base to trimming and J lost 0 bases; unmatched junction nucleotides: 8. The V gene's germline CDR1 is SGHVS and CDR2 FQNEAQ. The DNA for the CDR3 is TGTGCCAGCAGCTTAGTTCAAGGACTAGCGGGTGTCTCCTACGAGCAGTACTTC. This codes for CASSLVQGLAGVSYEQYF.

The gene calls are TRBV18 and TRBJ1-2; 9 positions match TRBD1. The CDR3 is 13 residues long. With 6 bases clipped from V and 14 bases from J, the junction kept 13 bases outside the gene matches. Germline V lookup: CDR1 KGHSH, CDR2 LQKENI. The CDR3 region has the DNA TGTGCCAGCTCGAATAGGGACAGGGCCTTCCTGACCTTC. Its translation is CASSNRDRAFLTF.

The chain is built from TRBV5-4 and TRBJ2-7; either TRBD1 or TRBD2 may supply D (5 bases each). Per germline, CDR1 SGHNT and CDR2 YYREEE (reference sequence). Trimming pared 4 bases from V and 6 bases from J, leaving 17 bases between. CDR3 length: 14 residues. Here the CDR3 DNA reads TGTGCCAGCAGCCGGGACGAAGTCAGGTCCGAGCAGTACTTC. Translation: CASSRDEVRSEQYF.

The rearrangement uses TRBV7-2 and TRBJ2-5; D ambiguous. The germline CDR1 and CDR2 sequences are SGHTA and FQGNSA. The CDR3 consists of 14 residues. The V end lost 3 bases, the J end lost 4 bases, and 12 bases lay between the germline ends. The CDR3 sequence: CASSLSGPLETQYF. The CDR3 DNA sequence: TGTGCCAGCAGCTTGAGTGGACCATTAGAGACCCAGTACTTC.

For the CDR3, the DNA is TGTGCCAGCAGCTTAGCCAGCCCAGGGTACTATGGCTACACCTTC. As protein: CASSLASPGYYGYTF. The rearrangement joins TRBV7-9 to TRBJ1-2; tentative D call: TRBD1 (5 bases). CDR1 is SEHNR and CDR2 is FQNEAQ in the germline V gene (reference sequence). The CDR3 loop spans 15 amino acids. The ends were cut back, 0 bases at V and 3 bases at J, with 11 bases in the middle. Full variable domain (rest looked up from reference TRBV7-9 and TRBJ1-2): DTGVSQNPRHKITKRGQNVTFRCDPISEHNRLYWYRQTLGQGPEFLTYFQNEAQLEKSRLLSDRFSAERPKGSFSTLEIQRTEQGDSAMYLCASSLASPGYYGYTFGSGTRLTVV.

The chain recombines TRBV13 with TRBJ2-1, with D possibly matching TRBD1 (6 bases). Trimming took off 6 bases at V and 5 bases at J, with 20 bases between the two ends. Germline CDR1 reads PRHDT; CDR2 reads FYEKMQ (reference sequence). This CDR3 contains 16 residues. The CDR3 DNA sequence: TGTGCCAGCAGTCTAGTGTGGGGGCTCAGTGACAATGAGCAGTTCTTC. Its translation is CASSLVWGLSDNEQFF.

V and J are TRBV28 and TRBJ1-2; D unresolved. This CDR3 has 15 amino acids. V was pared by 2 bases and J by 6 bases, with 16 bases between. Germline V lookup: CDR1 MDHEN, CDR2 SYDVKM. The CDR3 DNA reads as TGTGCCAGCAGTTTAACCCCTAAGGGATTAAATGGCTACACCTTC. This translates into CASSLTPKGLNGYTF.

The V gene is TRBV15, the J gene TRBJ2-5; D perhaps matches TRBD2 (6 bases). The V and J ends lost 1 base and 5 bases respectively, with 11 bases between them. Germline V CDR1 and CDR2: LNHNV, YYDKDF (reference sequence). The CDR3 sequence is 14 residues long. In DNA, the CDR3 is TGTGCCACCAGCAGAGCTGGCGGAGGGGAGACCCAGTACTTC. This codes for CATSRAGGGETQYF.

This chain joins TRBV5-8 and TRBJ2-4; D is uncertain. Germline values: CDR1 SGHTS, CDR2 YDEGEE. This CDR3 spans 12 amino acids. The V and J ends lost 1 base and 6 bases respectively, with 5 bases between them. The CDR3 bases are TGTGCCAGCAGCTTGATGGGAAACATTCAGTACTTC. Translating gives CASSLMGNIQYF.

The CDR3 DNA sequence: TGTGCCAGCAGCGTAGAAAACGGGAGGCGGGACGAGCAGTACTTC. Its translation is CASSVENGRRDEQYF. This chain uses TRBV9 with TRBJ2-7, with TRBD2 matching 7 bases. CDR1 is SGDLS and CDR2 is YYNGEE in the germline V gene. The V segment lost 0 bases and the J segment 5 bases; nucleotides outside the gene matches: 8. This CDR3 is 15 amino acids long.

The CDR3 DNA reads TGTGCCAGCAGCTTGGTGGGTAGTTGGGGCACAGATACGCAGTATTTT. It specifies CASSLVGSWGTDTQYF. The chain recombines TRBV5-4 with TRBJ2-3, with D uncertain. V lost 0 bases, J lost 1 base, and 12 bases lay in between. The CDR3 consists of 16 residues. Germline V gene lookup returns CDR1 SGHNT and CDR2 YYREEE (reference sequence).